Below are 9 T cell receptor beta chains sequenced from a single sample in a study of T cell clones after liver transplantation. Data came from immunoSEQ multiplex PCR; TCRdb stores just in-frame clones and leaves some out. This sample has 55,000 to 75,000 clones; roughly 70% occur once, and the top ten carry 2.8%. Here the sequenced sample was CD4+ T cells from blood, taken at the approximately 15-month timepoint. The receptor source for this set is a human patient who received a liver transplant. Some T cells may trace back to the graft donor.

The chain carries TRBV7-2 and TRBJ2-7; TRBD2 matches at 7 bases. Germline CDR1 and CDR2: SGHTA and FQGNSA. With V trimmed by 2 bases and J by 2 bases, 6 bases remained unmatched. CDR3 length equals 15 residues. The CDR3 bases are TGTGCCAGCAGCTTACGGGGGACTATTCCCTACGAGCAGTACTTC. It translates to CASSLRGTIPYEQYF.

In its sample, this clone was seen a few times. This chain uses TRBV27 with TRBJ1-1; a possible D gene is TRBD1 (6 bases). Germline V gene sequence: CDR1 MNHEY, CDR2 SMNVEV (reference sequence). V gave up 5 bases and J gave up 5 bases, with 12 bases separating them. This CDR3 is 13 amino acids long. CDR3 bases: TGTGCCAGCAGTCTACAGGGTTTGACTGAAGCTTTCTTT. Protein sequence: CASSLQGLTEAFF.

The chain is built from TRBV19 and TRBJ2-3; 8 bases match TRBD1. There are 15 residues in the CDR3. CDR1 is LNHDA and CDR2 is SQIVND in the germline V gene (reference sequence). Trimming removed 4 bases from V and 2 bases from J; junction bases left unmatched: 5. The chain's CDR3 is CASSSGQGFTDTQYF. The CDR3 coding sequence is TGTGCCAGTAGTAGCGGACAGGGCTTCACAGATACGCAGTATTTT.

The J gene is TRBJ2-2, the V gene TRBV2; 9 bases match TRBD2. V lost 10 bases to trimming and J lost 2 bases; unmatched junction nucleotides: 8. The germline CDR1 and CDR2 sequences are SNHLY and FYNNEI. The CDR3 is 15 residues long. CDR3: CATLERGVNTGELFF. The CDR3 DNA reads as TGTGCCACCCTGGAGCGGGGGGTTAACACCGGGGAGCTGTTTTTT.

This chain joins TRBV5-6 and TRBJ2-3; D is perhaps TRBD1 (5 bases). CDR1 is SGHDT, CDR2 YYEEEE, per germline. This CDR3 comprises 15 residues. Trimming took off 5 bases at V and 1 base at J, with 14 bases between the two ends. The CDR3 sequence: CASRTTVSRTDTQYF. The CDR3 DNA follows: TGTGCCAGCAGGACGACAGTATCTCGCACAGATACGCAGTATTTT. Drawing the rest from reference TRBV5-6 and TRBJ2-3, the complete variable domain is DAGVTQSPTHLIKTRGQQVTLRCSPKSGHDTVSWYQQALGQGPQFIFQYYEEEERQRGNFPDRFSGHQFPNYSSELNVNALLLGDSALYLCASRTTVSRTDTQYFGPGTRLTVL.

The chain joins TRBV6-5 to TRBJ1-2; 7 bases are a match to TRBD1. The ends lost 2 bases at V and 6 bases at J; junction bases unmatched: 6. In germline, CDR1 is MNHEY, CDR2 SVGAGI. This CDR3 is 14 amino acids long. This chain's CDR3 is CASSYRTGDDGYTF. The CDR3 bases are TGTGCCAGCAGTTACCGGACAGGAGATGATGGCTACACCTTC.

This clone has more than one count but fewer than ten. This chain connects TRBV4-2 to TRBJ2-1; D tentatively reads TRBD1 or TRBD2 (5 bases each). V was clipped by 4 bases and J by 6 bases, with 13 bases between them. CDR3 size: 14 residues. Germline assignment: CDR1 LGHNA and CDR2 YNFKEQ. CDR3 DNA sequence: TGTGCCAGCAGCCCTTCACTAGGGGCCAATGAGCAGTTCTTC. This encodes CASSPSLGANEQFF.

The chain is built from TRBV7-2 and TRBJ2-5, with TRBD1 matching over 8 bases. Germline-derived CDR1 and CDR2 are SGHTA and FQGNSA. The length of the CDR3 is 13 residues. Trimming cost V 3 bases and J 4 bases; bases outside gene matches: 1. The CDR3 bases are TGTGCCAGCAGCTTCCAGGGGGCAGAGACCCAGTACTTC. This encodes CASSFQGAETQYF.

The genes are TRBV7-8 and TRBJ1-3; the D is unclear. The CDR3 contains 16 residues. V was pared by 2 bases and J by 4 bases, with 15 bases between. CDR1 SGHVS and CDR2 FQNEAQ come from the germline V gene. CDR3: CASSLSQTGVGNTIYF. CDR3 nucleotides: TGTGCCAGCAGCTTATCGCAGACCGGCGTCGGAAACACCATATATTTT. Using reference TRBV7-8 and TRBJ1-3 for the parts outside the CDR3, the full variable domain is GAGVSQSPRYKVAKRGQDVALRCDPISGHVSLFWYQQALGQGPEFLTYFQNEAQLDKSGLPSDRFFAERPEGSVSTLKIQRTQQEDSAVYLCASSLSQTGVGNTIYFGEGSWLTVV.